Listed below are T cell receptor beta chains from one sample, sequenced in a study of cytomegalovirus exposure and HLA in healthy donors. The method was immunoSEQ multiplex PCR; TCRdb's version includes in-frame clones alone and lacks a portion of them. The sample includes under 200,000 clones, 79% seen only once; the top ten take about 2%. Source material: PBMCs. These receptors were collected from a woman between 45 and 60 years old in good health and CMV-seronegative. Both conserved end residues are part of each CDR3. The order of the fields is clone size, J gene, D gene, V gene, CDR3 DNA, CDR3 protein. The D gene is left open where the match is weak. The size of a clone is reported for some rows only, either as once, few or many, or as a class for expanded clones.

>.|TRBJ1-6|TRBD1|TRBV19
TGTGCCAGTATGGCCGGGACAGCAAATTCACCCCTCCACTTT
CASMAGTANSPLHF
>.|TRBJ2-7|.|TRBV6-1
TGTGCCAGCAGCTACGGGTGGGGCAATCGGGAGCAGTACTTC
CASSYGWGNREQYF
>.|TRBJ2-1|.|TRBV6-1
TGTGCCAGCAGGGGAGGGAACAGGGTATTGGGTGAGCAGTTCTTC
CASRGGNRVLGEQFF
>.|TRBJ1-2|.|TRBV19
TGTGCCAGTATCCAACGCGGGGCAGCCGATGGCTACACCTTC
CASIQRGAADGYTF
>.|TRBJ2-6|.|TRBV4-2
TGTGCCAGCAGCCAAGGACAGCGGGCCCGCTCTGGGGCCAACGTCCTGACTTTC
CASSQGQRARSGANVLTF
>.|TRBJ1-4|TRBD1|TRBV6-5
TGTGCCAGCAGTTGGACAGGCAGTAATGAAAAACTGTTTTTT
CASSWTGSNEKLFF
>once|TRBJ2-1|TRBD2|TRBV4-2
TGTGCCAGCAGCCCGTTAGCGGGAGCCAACAATGAGCAGTTCTTC
CASSPLAGANNEQFF
>.|TRBJ2-3|TRBD2|TRBV2
TGTGCCAGCACCCCAAGCGGGAGGCCCACAGATACGCAGTATTTT
CASTPSGRPTDTQYF
>.|TRBJ2-5|TRBD2|TRBV19
TGTGCCAGTAAGGGGCTAGCGGCCGTGGAGACCCAGTACTTC
CASKGLAAVETQYF
>.|TRBJ2-7|.|TRBV15
TGTGCCACCAGCAGAGAGACGTCCTTGGACATCAGGAGCTCCTACGAGCAGTACTTC
CATSRETSLDIRSSYEQYF
>once|TRBJ2-3|.|TRBV29-1
TGCAGCGTTGAAGGGAGGGGAAGTGGCACAGATACGCAGTATTTT
CSVEGRGSGTDTQYF
>.|TRBJ2-5|TRBD2|TRBV28
TGTGCCAGCAGACTAGCGGGAGGTGGCAAGAAAGAGACCCAGTACTTC
CASRLAGGGKKETQYF
>.|TRBJ1-1|.|TRBV28
TGTGCCAGCAGAGTAGAAGGAGGGAGGACTGAAGCTTTCTTT
CASRVEGGRTEAFF
>few|TRBJ2-5|TRBD2|TRBV5-1
TGCGCCAGCAGCTCCTGGCTAGCGGGAATCCAAGAGACCCAGTACTTC
CASSSWLAGIQETQYF
>.|TRBJ2-5|.|TRBV2
TGTGCCAGCAGTAACGACAGGCACCCACCTACGATGCAGTACTTC
CASSNDRHPPTMQYF
>.|TRBJ1-1|TRBD1|TRBV9
TGTGCCAGCAGCGTAGGGGGACAGGGGTACACTGAAGCTTTCTTT
CASSVGGQGYTEAFF